The 2 T cell receptor beta chains below were found in one sample sequenced in a study of cytomegalovirus exposure and HLA in healthy donors. Vbeta (60) and Jbeta (13) primers were used in the PCR. Assay used: immunoSEQ multiplex PCR; TCRdb lists only in-frame clones, some missing. The sample contains under 100,000 clones, about 9.5% of which appear only once. The sequencing sample was made of PBMCs. Receptor source: a man in his fifties or sixties in good health and CMV-seropositive.

This clone was counted between two and nine times. J is TRBJ2-5 and V is TRBV5-1; TRBD2 matches at 9 bases. V lost 4 bases to trimming and J lost 5 bases; unmatched junction nucleotides: 12. The CDR3 length is 16 residues. The germline CDR1 and CDR2 sequences are SGHRS and YFSETQ. The CDR3 loop reads CASSRGPTSGGETQYF. The CDR3 DNA sequence: TGCGCCAGCAGCCGGGGACCGACTAGCGGTGGGGAGACCCAGTACTTC.

This chain joins TRBV11-2 and TRBJ2-2; 8 nucleotides align to TRBD2. The CDR3 is 15 residues long. V dropped 1 base and J dropped 4; count of bases not matched to a gene: 2. The germline CDR1 and CDR2 sequences are SGHAT and FQNNGV. CDR3 amino acids: CASSLGAGGTGELFF. CDR3 nucleotide sequence: TGTGCCAGCAGCTTAGGGGCGGGGGGCACCGGGGAGCTGTTTTTT.